A single sample gave rise to the 27 T cell receptor beta chains below, sequenced in a study of CD8 T cells in Susac syndrome. An amount of RNA that ranged from about 0.45 to 1 ug was reverse transcribed with random hexamers. MiXCR was run by TCRdb on the immunoSEQ multiplex PCR reads, yielding one entry per CDR3 protein. The sample gives hundreds of thousands of distinct CDR3 sequences, just under 95% of which show up once; 0.065% to 0.08% is in the top ten. The sample taken for sequencing was CD4+ T cells from PBMCs. Receptors were obtained from a human donor with multiple sclerosis.

The chain recombines TRBV12-3 or TRBV12-4 with TRBJ2-3, with 7 bases identical to TRBD2. The CDR3 is 15 residues long. The V gene end was trimmed by 3 bases and the J gene end by 1 base; junction bases not matched to a gene: 4. The CDR3 DNA reads TGTGCCAGCAGTTTTGGCGGGGGAGGCACAGATACGCAGTATTTT. Translated, it gives CASSFGGGGTDTQYF.

The DNA of the CDR3 is TGTGCCAGCAGCTCCTGGACAGGGAGCACTGAAGCTTTCTTT. This sequence encodes CASSSWTGSTEAFF. V usage is TRBV9 and J usage is TRBJ1-1; 8 nucleotides line up with TRBD1. V lost 4 bases and J lost 4; bases outside the gene matches: 6. Germline lookup yields CDR1 SGDLS and CDR2 YYNGEE. This CDR3 is built from 14 residues.

The table lists this clonotype with a count of one. The V and J genes are TRBV24-1 and TRBJ2-2, with D tentatively TRBD2 (6 bases). CDR1 KGHDR and CDR2 SFDVKD come from the germline V gene. The CDR3 length is 14 residues. The V end lost 9 bases, the J end lost 5 bases, and 15 bases lay between the germline ends. CDR3 bases: TGTGCCACCCGTGGAGGGGCAGGAACCGGGGAGCTGTTTTTT. Translating it yields CATRGGAGTGELFF.

The chain is built from TRBV20-1 and TRBJ2-7; no definite D call. The CDR3 is 13 residues long. Trimming removed 3 bases at V and 6 bases at J, with 15 bases between. The germline V gene has CDR1 DFQATT and CDR2 SNEGSKA (reference sequence). CDR3 sequence: CSARFLEVGEQYV. CDR3 sequence (DNA): TGCAGTGCTAGGTTTTTAGAGGTGGGCGAGCAGTACGTC.

J is TRBJ1-1 and V is TRBV30; tentatively, D is TRBD1 (6 bases). This CDR3 is built from 12 residues. V lost 6 bases, J lost 2 bases, and 10 bases lay in between. The V gene's germline CDR1 is GTSNPN and CDR2 SVGIG (reference sequence). CDR3 DNA sequence: TGTGCCTGCACTGGGGGCAACACTGAAGCTTTCTTT. This codes for CACTGGNTEAFF.

The CDR3 sequence is CATSSPTSSGANVLTF. CDR3 nucleotide sequence: TGTGCCACCAGTTCACCCACGAGCTCTGGGGCCAACGTCCTGACTTTC. The V gene is TRBV24-1, the J gene TRBJ2-6; D gene uncertain. This CDR3 is built from 16 residues. Between the trimmed V and J ends, which lost 6 bases and 0 bases, there was a span of 11 bases. Germline-derived CDR1 and CDR2 are KGHDR and SFDVKD.

This rearrangement joins TRBV20-1 to TRBJ2-5, with D possibly matching TRBD1 (6 bases). V lost 2 bases to trimming and J lost 1 base, with 14 bases between them. CDR3 size: 15 residues. Germline V gene data show CDR1 as DFQATT and CDR2 as SNEGSKA (reference sequence). The CDR3 loop is CSARPLQGSQETQYF. In DNA, the CDR3 is TGCAGTGCTAGACCCCTTCAGGGGAGCCAAGAGACCCAGTACTTC.

This sequence joins TRBV15 and TRBJ1-2; no clear D gene. This CDR3 has 13 residues. V lost 4 bases to trimming and J lost 8 bases, with 14 bases between them. CDR1 is LNHNV and CDR2 is YYDKDF in the germline V gene (reference sequence). As DNA, the CDR3 is TGTGCCACCAGCACCCTTGTAGATGGGGGCTACACCTTC. It specifies CATSTLVDGGYTF.

The gene calls are TRBV7-9 and TRBJ1-2; 11 bases match TRBD1. V lost 4 bases to trimming and J lost 6 bases; unmatched junction nucleotides: 7. Germline CDR1 SEHNR, CDR2 FQNEAQ (reference sequence). This CDR3 is 15 amino acids long. The CDR3 sequence: CASSSSGQGAHGYTF. CDR3 bases: TGTGCCAGCAGCTCATCCGGACAGGGGGCGCATGGCTACACCTTC.

This sequence joins TRBV29-1 and TRBJ1-1; TRBD1 might be the D (5 bases). V was clipped by 7 bases and J by 1 base, with 10 bases between them. The CDR3 has 12 amino acids. CDR1 is SQVTM, CDR2 ANQGSEA, per germline. This CDR3 is CSGQLRNTEAFF. The CDR3 nucleotides are TGCAGCGGACAGCTGAGGAACACTGAAGCTTTCTTT.

V is TRBV5-1 and J is TRBJ2-5; 10 bases line up with TRBD2. Germline-derived CDR1 and CDR2 are SGHRS and YFSETQ. CDR3 size: 17 residues. J was trimmed by 9 bases and V by 0 bases; bases with no gene match: 14. The CDR3 spells CASSLAASGGRNFAQYF. Written as DNA, the CDR3 is TGCGCCAGCAGCTTGGCTGCTAGCGGGGGCCGGAATTTCGCCCAGTACTTC.

The V call is TRBV12-3 or TRBV12-4, the J call TRBJ1-4; D uncertain. The CDR3 spans 14 residues. V lost 3 bases and J 5 bases, leaving 10 bases between the germline ends. CDR3 in amino acids: CASSFWGVNEKLFF. CDR3 coding DNA: TGTGCCAGCAGTTTTTGGGGAGTCAATGAAAAACTGTTTTTT.

The chain employs TRBV3-1 and TRBJ2-2, with D possibly TRBD1 on 5 matching bases. The V and J ends lost 2 bases and 5 bases respectively, with 12 bases between them. This CDR3 spans 15 amino acids. Germline V CDR1 and CDR2: LGHDT, YNNKEL (reference sequence). The CDR3, as DNA: TGTGCCAGCAGCCAATACACAGGCACGACCGGGGAGCTGTTTTTT. Its translation: CASSQYTGTTGELFF.

The rearrangement joins TRBV14 to TRBJ2-2; tentatively, D is TRBD1 (5 bases). Per germline, CDR1 SGHDN and CDR2 FVKESK. The germline V and J ends were trimmed by 1 base and 5 bases, with 20 bases remaining between them. The CDR3 covers 18 residues. Here the CDR3 reads CASSQASARAQWTGELFF. In nucleotides, the CDR3 is TGTGCCAGCAGCCAAGCATCCGCCAGGGCGCAGTGGACCGGGGAGCTGTTTTTT.

This clonotype was seen once. This chain connects TRBV6-2 or TRBV6-3 to TRBJ2-2, with 12 bases matching TRBD2. The CDR3 covers 15 residues. From germline, CDR1 is MNHEY and CDR2 SVGEGT. V dropped 4 bases and J dropped 3; count of bases not matched to a gene: 0. The DNA for the CDR3 is TGTGCCAGCAGTTGGACTAGCGGGGACACCGGGGAGCTGTTTTTT. It encodes CASSWTSGDTGELFF.

J is TRBJ1-1 and V is TRBV28; D might be TRBD1 (5 bases). The germline gives CDR1 MDHEN, CDR2 SYDVKM. The CDR3 runs to 13 residues. The V and J ends lost 4 bases and 8 bases respectively, with 14 bases between them. The CDR3 loop reads CASSSPGPWEAFF. For the CDR3, the DNA is TGTGCCAGCAGTTCCCCGGGACCCTGGGAAGCTTTCTTT.

J is TRBJ1-1 and V is TRBV5-1, with 10 bases aligning to TRBD1. The CDR3 covers 13 residues. The ends lost 4 bases at V and 6 bases at J; junction bases unmatched: 3. Germline V gives CDR1 SGHRS, CDR2 YFSETQ. This chain's CDR3 is CASSGGQGSEAFF. For the CDR3, the DNA is TGCGCCAGCAGCGGGGGACAGGGGTCTGAAGCTTTCTTT.

A single count supports this clonotype. V gene TRBV21-1 combines with J gene TRBJ2-3; the listed D gene, TRBD1, was not tested against the DNA. TRBV21-1 is listed as a pseudogene. The CDR3 has 11 residues. Here the CDR3 DNA reads TGTGCCAGCCCCAGGGGCGACTCAGGGTATTTT. Its translation: CASPRGDSGYF.

The chain uses TRBV7-9 and TRBJ1-4; tentatively, D is TRBD1 (6 bases). From germline, CDR1 is SEHNR and CDR2 FQNEAQ (reference sequence). This CDR3 spans 16 amino acids. V dropped 7 bases and J dropped 2 bases, with 17 bases sitting between them. DNA for the CDR3: TGTGCCAGCACCCAGTCGGGCAGGGGCACTAATGAAAAACTGTTTTTT. This translates into CASTQSGRGTNEKLFF.

The chain uses TRBV11-3 and TRBJ1-4; 7 nucleotides line up with TRBD1. The junction had 5 bases not matched to a gene; V was cut back by 4 bases and J by 0 bases. The CDR3 sequence is 16 residues long. Germline lookup yields CDR1 SGHNT and CDR2 YENEEA. The CDR3 sequence is CASSSSGTATNEKLFF. The CDR3 DNA sequence: TGTGCCAGCAGCTCGAGCGGGACAGCAACTAATGAAAAACTGTTTTTT.

The rearrangement uses TRBV2 and TRBJ2-2, with D possibly TRBD1 on 6 matching bases. V was cut by 3 bases and J by 7 bases, with 12 bases left in between. Germline V gene lookup returns CDR1 SNHLY and CDR2 FYNNEI. The CDR3 length is 14 residues. CDR3 DNA sequence: TGTGCCAGCAGTGATTCACAGGGTCTCGGGGAGCTGTTTTTT. This translates into CASSDSQGLGELFF.

The chain employs TRBV18 and TRBJ2-5; D perhaps matches TRBD1 (6 bases). The germline CDR1 and CDR2 sequences are KGHSH and LQKENI. V was shortened by 1 base and J by 8 bases, with 17 bases between the two germline ends. The CDR3 runs 15 residues. CDR3 nucleotide sequence: TGTGCCAGCTCACCACAGCCGGGACACCGGCCCACCCAGTACTTC. Its protein product is CASSPQPGHRPTQYF.

This chain uses TRBV20-1 with TRBJ1-5; 7 nucleotides agree with TRBD1. The CDR3 has 14 residues. Germline CDR1 DFQATT, CDR2 SNEGSKA (reference sequence). Trimming took 4 bases from V and 2 from J; bases not matched to a gene: 5. CDR3 DNA: TGCAGTGCTATCCCCGGACAGGGCAATCAGCCCCAGCATTTT. Protein: CSAIPGQGNQPQHF.

This chain connects TRBV5-1 to TRBJ1-1; no clear D. Trimming stripped 0 bases from V and 2 bases from J, with 8 bases between. Looked up from germline, CDR1 is SGHRS and CDR2 is YFSETQ. The CDR3 sequence is 14 residues long. CDR3 coding DNA: TGCGCCAGCAGCTTGGGGACTTTCAACACTGAAGCTTTCTTT. It yields the protein CASSLGTFNTEAFF. The full variable domain, in which reference TRBV5-1 and TRBJ1-1 provide the parts outside the CDR3, is KAGVTQTPRYLIKTRGQQVTLSCSPISGHRSVSWYQQTPGQGLQFLFEYFSETQRNKGNFPGRFSGRQFSNSRSEMNVSTLELGDSALYLCASSLGTFNTEAFFGQGTRLTVV.

The V and J genes are TRBV19 and TRBJ2-3; no reliable D call. The CDR3 is made up of 12 amino acids. V was shortened by 5 bases and J by 6 bases, with 9 bases between the two germline ends. Germline values: CDR1 LNHDA, CDR2 SQIVND (reference sequence). CDR3 region: CASSVAGDTQYF. The CDR3 nucleotides read TGTGCCAGTAGTGTGGCCGGGGATACGCAGTATTTT.

The gene calls are TRBV5-1 and TRBJ1-1, with D unresolved. V gave up 7 bases and J gave up 0 bases, with 10 bases separating them. Germline CDR1 reads SGHRS; CDR2 reads YFSETQ. The CDR3 is 13 amino acids. The CDR3 here is CASGSGLNTEAFF. CDR3 in DNA: TGCGCCAGCGGCTCCGGCCTGAACACTGAAGCTTTCTTT.

V gene TRBV3-1 combines with J gene TRBJ2-5; tentatively, D is TRBD1 or TRBD2 (6 bases each). The germline V gene encodes CDR1 LGHDT and CDR2 YNNKEL (reference sequence). Trimming pared 1 base from V and 4 bases from J, leaving 10 bases between. This CDR3 spans 14 amino acids. This chain's CDR3 is CASSQGGAPETQYF. CDR3 coding DNA: TGTGCCAGCAGCCAAGGGGGGGCCCCAGAGACCCAGTACTTC.